This T cell receptor (beta chain) is from a study of OX40 agonist ivuxolimab in advanced cancers. The CDR3 length is 15 residues. The V end lost 7 bases, the J end lost 5 bases, and 18 bases lay between the germline ends. Germline loops: CDR1 MNHNS, CDR2 SASEGT. Baseline, cycle 4 day 1, and cycle 7 day 1 were the blood sampling points. A remark on this clone: No antigen is known for it.

Findings and limits, study-wide: At 0.1 to 3.0 mg/kg, CD4+ and CD8+ blood T cells expanded clonally by week 6. CD4+ T cells averaged fewer expanded clones than CD8+ T cells. Researchers did not determine the expanded peripheral T cells' antigen specificity.

Some clones are missing from TCRdb's copy, which holds only in-frame ones; the method was immunoSEQ multiplex PCR. The sample lists 43,000 or so clones; approximately 86% were seen once. This chain uses TRBV6-1 with TRBJ1-5; D gene uncertain. The sequencing used CD4+ or CD8+ T cells sorted from blood, collected in a trial of the OX40 agonist ivuxolimab. This TCR came from an adult with an advanced solid tumor such as melanoma, head and neck, liver or kidney cancer. In nucleotides, the CDR3 is TGTGCCAGCACTACTATACCGGACGGCCATCAGCCCCAGCATTTT. This encodes CASTTIPDGHQPQHF.